One sample yielded the 12 T cell receptor beta chains listed below, sequenced in a study of cytomegalovirus exposure and HLA in healthy donors. The protocol was immunoSEQ multiplex PCR, while the TCRdb copy is restricted to in-frame clones and leaves out a portion. The sample includes about 200,000 clones, roughly 82% of them seen just once. The sequenced sample consisted of PBMCs. The receptors shown here come from a woman in her thirties in good health and CMV-seropositive.

This chain uses TRBV6-1 with TRBJ2-2, with TRBD1 identical over 9 bases. The CDR3 has 14 residues. The V gene's germline CDR1 is MNHNS and CDR2 SASEGT. With 6 bases clipped from V and 6 bases from J, the junction kept 5 bases outside the gene matches. The CDR3, as DNA: TGTGCCAGCAGGCCGGGACAGGGCGCCGGGGAGCTGTTTTTT. Translating gives CASRPGQGAGELFF.

V is TRBV5-6 and J is TRBJ1-4; D not resolved. The germline CDR1 and CDR2 sequences are SGHDT and YYEEEE. V was cut by 4 bases and J by 7 bases, with 11 bases left in between. This CDR3 is 13 amino acids long. DNA of the CDR3: TGTGCCAGCAGCCCCGGGATAGCTGAAAAACTGTTTTTT. It codes for CASSPGIAEKLFF.

The CDR3 nucleotides read TGTGCCAGCACCGACAGGGGATTCTACAATGAGCAGTTCTTC. It translates to CASTDRGFYNEQFF. The J gene is TRBJ2-1, the V gene TRBV6-5; 8 positions match TRBD1. With V trimmed by 7 bases and J by 3 bases, 5 bases remained unmatched. The CDR3 runs to 14 residues. Germline assignment: CDR1 MNHEY and CDR2 SVGAGI.

The chain is built from TRBV13 and TRBJ1-2; 7 bases map to TRBD1. With V trimmed by 5 bases and J by 7 bases, 7 bases remained unmatched. The CDR3 extends over 13 amino acids. Looked up from germline, CDR1 is PRHDT and CDR2 is FYEKMQ (reference sequence). The CDR3 is CASSTDREGGYTF. The CDR3 DNA reads as TGTGCCAGCAGCACCGACAGGGAAGGTGGCTACACCTTC.

The rearrangement uses TRBV28 and TRBJ2-3, with 9 positions matching TRBD2. CDR3 length equals 16 residues. The J segment lost 3 bases and the V segment lost 6 bases, leaving 10 bases of the junction unmatched. Germline V CDR1 and CDR2: MDHEN, SYDVKM. The CDR3 region has the DNA TGTGCCAGCAGCTCACCGTCCGCGGGAGGGACAGATACGCAGTATTTT. Its translation is CASSSPSAGGTDTQYF.

This clone turned up a few times. The J gene is TRBJ2-7, the V gene TRBV5-1; TRBD1 matches at 12 bases. This CDR3 is built from 15 residues. The germline V gene encodes CDR1 SGHRS and CDR2 YFSETQ. J gave up 4 bases and V 7 bases, and 9 bases lay outside the gene matches. In nucleotides, the CDR3 is TGCGCCAGCGGGACCGGGACAGGGGGCCAGTACGAGCAGTACTTC. It translates to CASGTGTGGQYEQYF.

The sample holds a few counts of this clone. CDR3 region: CASSFTLAGAPGELFF. CDR3 nucleotide sequence: TGTGCCAGCAGCTTTACCCTAGCGGGAGCCCCCGGGGAGCTGTTTTTT. This chain links TRBV7-2 with TRBJ2-2; 10 nucleotides align to TRBD2. Germline CDR1 SGHTA, CDR2 FQGNSA. After removal of 3 bases from V and 6 bases from J, the junction contained 7 bases not matched to a gene. There are 16 residues in the CDR3.

V gene TRBV28 combines with J gene TRBJ2-7, with 7 positions matching TRBD1. The CDR3 spans 15 residues. Germline lookup yields CDR1 MDHEN and CDR2 SYDVKM. V gave up 4 bases and J gave up 5 bases; unmatched junction bases: 11. This CDR3 reads CASSYSQGVGDEQYF. CDR3 nucleotide sequence: TGTGCCAGCAGTTATTCTCAGGGGGTGGGTGACGAGCAGTACTTC.

The J gene is TRBJ2-2, the V gene TRBV4-2; the match to TRBD2 covers 7 bases. V lost 3 bases and J lost 0; bases outside the gene matches: 7. The CDR3 extends over 17 amino acids. Germline V CDR1 and CDR2: LGHNA, YNFKEQ. Here the CDR3 reads CASSQFLAAPNTGELFF. CDR3 DNA sequence: TGTGCCAGCAGCCAGTTCCTAGCGGCCCCGAACACCGGGGAGCTGTTTTTT.

This rearrangement joins TRBV29-1 to TRBJ2-7; TRBD2 agrees at 8 bases. The CDR3 loop spans 13 amino acids. Trimming removed 4 bases from V and 7 bases from J; junction bases left unmatched: 9. CDR1 and CDR2 from the germline V gene are SQVTM and ANQGSEA. This chain's CDR3 is CSVGASGLGEQYF. The CDR3 nucleotides read TGCAGCGTTGGTGCTAGCGGGCTCGGGGAGCAGTACTTC.

The chain has TRBV6-1 and TRBJ2-7, with D possibly TRBD1 on 5 matching bases. Germline values: CDR1 MNHNS, CDR2 SASEGT. The CDR3 spans 13 residues. V lost 1 base and J 3 bases, leaving 7 bases between the germline ends. DNA for the CDR3: TGTGCCAGCAGTGAAGGACAGTTCTACGAGCAGTACTTC. Translated: CASSEGQFYEQYF.

V gene TRBV6-9 combines with J gene TRBJ2-1; D unclear. CDR3 length: 15 amino acids. Germline CDR1 is MNHGY and CDR2 is SVAAGI. V was trimmed by 9 bases and J by 7 bases, leaving 22 bases between them. The CDR3 region is CASPRLGPFRNEQFF. In DNA form, the CDR3 reads TGTGCCAGTCCTAGGCTAGGCCCCTTTAGGAATGAGCAGTTCTTC.